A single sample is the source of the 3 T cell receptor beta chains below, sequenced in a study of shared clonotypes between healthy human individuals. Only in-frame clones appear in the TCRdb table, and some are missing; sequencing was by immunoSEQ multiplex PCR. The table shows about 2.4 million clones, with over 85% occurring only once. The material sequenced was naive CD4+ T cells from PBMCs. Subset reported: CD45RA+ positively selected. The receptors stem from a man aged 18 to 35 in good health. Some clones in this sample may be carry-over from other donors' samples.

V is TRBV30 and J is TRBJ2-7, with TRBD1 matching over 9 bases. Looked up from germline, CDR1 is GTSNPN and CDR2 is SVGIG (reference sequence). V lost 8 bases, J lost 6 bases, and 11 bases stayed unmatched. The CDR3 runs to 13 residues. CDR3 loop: CARTGTGLAEQYF. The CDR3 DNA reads TGTGCCCGGACCGGGACAGGGCTCGCCGAGCAGTACTTC.

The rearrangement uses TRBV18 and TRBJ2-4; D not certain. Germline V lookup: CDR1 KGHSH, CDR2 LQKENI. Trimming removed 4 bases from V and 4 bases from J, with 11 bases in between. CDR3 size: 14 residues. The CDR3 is CASSLTETKNIQYF. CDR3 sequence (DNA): TGTGCCAGCTCACTTACCGAAACTAAAAACATTCAGTACTTC.

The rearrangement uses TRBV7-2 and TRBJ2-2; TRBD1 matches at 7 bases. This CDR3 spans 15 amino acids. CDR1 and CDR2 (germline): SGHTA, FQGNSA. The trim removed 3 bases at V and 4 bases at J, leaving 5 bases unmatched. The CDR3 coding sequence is TGTGCCAGCAGCTTTCAAGACAGGGCCACCGGGGAGCTGTTTTTT. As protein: CASSFQDRATGELFF. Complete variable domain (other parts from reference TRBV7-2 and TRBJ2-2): GAGVSQSPSNKVTEKGKDVELRCDPISGHTALYWYRQSLGQGLEFLIYFQGNSAPDKSGLPSDRFSAERTGGSVSTLTIQRTQQEDSAVYLCASSFQDRATGELFFGEGSRLTVL.